This entry concerns a single TCR beta chain. Which antigen it targets is not known. One base away there is no much larger clone; base qualities are not given. The immunoSEQ Assay was used to sequence TCRbeta CDR3 regions. After extraction, genomic DNA underwent amplification by bias-controlled multiplex PCR, followed by high-throughput sequencing. Per the source publication's procedure: To quantify the absolute abundance of every unique TCRbeta CDR3 region, sequences were collapsed and filtered. T cell fraction was estimated by normalization of TCRbeta template counts to usable DNA, with usable DNA being measured through amplification of reference genes present in all nucleated cells. Repertoire TCRs were annotated as SARS-CoV-2-specific when V gene, CDR3 amino acid sequence and J gene were exactly matched to a known reactive TCR set. The reference SARS-CoV-2 TCR set came from MIRA and was filtered for enrichment in COVID-19-positive ImmuneCODE repertoires, removing public or cross-reactive TCRs. Using the MIRA antigens, annotated TCRs were further analysed by specific ORF or by position within an ORF. Depth was the summed frequency of annotated unique rearrangements, while breadth was defined as annotated unique rearrangements over total unique productive rearrangements. Group comparisons of TCR breadth used two-sided Wilcoxon rank-sum tests. TCRdb stores this immuneACCESS table with in-frame sequences only. Part of the clones is absent; in the studies checked, under half of the shortfall reflects unresolved V genes, and no reason is known for the rest. V, J and clone size derive from that table, while D and trimming were established from the DNA sequence. The sample profile shows roughly 420,000 clones; roughly 89% of them were found once. The ten largest clones capture about 2.5% of the sample.

Counted from cysteine to phenylalanine, this CDR3 has 14 amino acids. The retained sequence is limited to the CDR3, 42 bases, with the frame set at the first base. V and J are trimmed by 5 bases and 2 bases, and the gene matches miss 5 bases of the junction. Reading the germline V gene gives CDR1 SGHVS and CDR2 FQNEAQ. This sample is drawn from a study of Ad26.COV2.S vaccination and SARS-CoV-2 variants (dated by TCRdb to the early 2020s). About the study as a whole: Vaccine-arm donors were drawn from COV1001, a multicentre, randomized, double-blind, placebo-controlled phase I-IIa trial of Ad26.COV2.S in healthy adults. TCRbeta repertoire sequencing was used to assess the specificity and breadth of SARS-CoV-2-reactive T cell receptors after Ad26.COV2.S vaccination. Ad26.COV2.S was administered intramuscularly at 5 x 10^10 or 1 x 10^11 viral particles, either as a single shot or as two shots given 56 days apart. The TCR-sequenced set comprised roughly 30 samples: some 20 Ad26.COV2.S vaccine recipients, 5 placebo recipients and 8 SARS-CoV-2 convalescent individuals. Investigators did not know the trial group allocation while performing experiments and assessing outcomes. Trial participants were randomized into five groups of five, in which low-dose or high-dose Ad26.COV2.S was given once or twice, or placebo was given on both occasions.

Results and caveats for the whole study, not just this receptor: Comparing responses between vaccine doses or regimens was not something the study was powered to do. Comparable non-spike TCR breadth was observed between vaccine and placebo recipients, consistent with only spike being contained in the vaccine. After vaccination, spike-specific CD8+ and CD4+ T cell responses were reported to show substantial breadth. It was noted by the authors that total T cell responses may have been underestimated by the TCR breadth and depth analyses. Spike-specific TCR breadth was higher in Ad26.COV2.S recipients than in placebo recipients (P = 0.0014).

The treatment or condition tag for this specimen amounts to: roughly 18 received Ad26.COV2.S at low or high dose, single or two shots; about five received placebo; per-sample allocation not given. Repertoires of vaccine and placebo recipients were sequenced from samples taken on day 63 after the first injection. Between 29 July and 7 August 2020, Cohort 1b enrolled around 25 adults aged 18-55 years at one site in Boston, USA. As a vaccine, Ad26.COV2.S was a replication-incompetent adenovirus type 26 vector that expressed a prefusion-stabilized SARS-CoV-2 spike protein derived from the original Wuhan strain.

Specimen: peripheral blood, collected in a trial of Ad26.COV2.S vaccine versus placebo. The chain couples TRBV7-8 to TRBJ2-5; TRBD2 matches 7 bases in the middle. This TCR was sampled from a person aged 18-60 years who received the Ad26.COV2.S COVID-19 vaccine or a placebo. The sequence in DNA is TGTGCCAGCAGCCAACCGGGGGGACAAGAGACCCAGTACTTC. Translated, this gives CASSQPGGQETQYF.